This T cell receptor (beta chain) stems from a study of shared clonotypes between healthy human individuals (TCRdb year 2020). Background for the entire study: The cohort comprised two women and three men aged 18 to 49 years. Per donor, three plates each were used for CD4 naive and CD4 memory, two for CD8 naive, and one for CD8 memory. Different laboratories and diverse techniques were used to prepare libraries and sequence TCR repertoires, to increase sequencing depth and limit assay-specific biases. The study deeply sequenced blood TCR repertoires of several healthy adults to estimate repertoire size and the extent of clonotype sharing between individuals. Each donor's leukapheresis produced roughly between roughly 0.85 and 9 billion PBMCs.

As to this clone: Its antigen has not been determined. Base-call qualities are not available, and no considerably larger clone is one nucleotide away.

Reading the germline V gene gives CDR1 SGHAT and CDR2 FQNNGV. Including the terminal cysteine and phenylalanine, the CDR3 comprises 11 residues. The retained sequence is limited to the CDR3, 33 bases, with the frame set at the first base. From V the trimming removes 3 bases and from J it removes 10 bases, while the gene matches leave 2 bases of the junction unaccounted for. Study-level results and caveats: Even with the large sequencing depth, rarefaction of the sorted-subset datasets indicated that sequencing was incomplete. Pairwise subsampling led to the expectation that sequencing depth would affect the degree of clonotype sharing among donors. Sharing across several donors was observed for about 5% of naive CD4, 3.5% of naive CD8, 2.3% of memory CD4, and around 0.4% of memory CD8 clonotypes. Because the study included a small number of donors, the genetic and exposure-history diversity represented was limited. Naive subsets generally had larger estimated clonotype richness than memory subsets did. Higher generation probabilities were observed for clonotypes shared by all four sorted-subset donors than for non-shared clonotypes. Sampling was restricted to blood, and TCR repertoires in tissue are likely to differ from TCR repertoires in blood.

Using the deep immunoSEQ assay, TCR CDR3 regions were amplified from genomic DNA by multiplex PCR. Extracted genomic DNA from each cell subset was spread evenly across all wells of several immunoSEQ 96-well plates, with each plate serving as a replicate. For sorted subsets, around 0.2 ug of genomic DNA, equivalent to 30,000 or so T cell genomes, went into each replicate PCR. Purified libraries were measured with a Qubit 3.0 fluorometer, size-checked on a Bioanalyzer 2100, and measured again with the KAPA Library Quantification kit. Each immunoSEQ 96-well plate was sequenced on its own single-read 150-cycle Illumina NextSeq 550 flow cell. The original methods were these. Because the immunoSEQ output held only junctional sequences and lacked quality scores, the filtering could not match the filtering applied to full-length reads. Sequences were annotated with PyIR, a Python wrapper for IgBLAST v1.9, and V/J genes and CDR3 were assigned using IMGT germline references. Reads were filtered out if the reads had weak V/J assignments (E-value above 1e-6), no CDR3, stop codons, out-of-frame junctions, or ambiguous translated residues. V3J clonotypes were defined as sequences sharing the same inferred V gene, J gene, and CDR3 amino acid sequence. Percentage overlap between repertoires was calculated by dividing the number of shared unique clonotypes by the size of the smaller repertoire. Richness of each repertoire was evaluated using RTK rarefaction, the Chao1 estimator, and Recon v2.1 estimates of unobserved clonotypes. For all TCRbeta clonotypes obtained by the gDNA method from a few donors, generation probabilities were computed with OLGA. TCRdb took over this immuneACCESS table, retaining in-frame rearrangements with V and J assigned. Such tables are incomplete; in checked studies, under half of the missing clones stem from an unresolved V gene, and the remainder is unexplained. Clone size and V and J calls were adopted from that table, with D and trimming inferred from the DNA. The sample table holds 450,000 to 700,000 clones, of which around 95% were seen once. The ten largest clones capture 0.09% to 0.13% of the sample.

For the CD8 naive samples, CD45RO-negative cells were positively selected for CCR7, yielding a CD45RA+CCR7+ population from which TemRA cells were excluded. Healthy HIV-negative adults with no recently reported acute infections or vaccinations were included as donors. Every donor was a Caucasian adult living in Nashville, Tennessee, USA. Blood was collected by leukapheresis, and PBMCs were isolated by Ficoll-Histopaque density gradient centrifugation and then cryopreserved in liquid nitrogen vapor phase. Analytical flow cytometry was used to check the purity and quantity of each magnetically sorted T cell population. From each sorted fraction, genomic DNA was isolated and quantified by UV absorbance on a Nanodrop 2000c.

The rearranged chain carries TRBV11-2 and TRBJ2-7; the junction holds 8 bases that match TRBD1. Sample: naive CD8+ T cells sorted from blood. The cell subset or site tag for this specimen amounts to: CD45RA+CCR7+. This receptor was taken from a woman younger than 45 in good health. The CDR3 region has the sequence CASSLDRVQYF. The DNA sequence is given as TGTGCCAGCAGCTTGGACAGGGTACAGTACTTC.